Sequencing of this T cell receptor (beta chain) was carried out in a study of T-cell memory formation after mild COVID-19. Per germline, CDR1 SQVTM and CDR2 ANQGSEA. The CDR3 totals 15 residues. Trimming removed 2 bases at V and 0 bases at J, with 13 bases between. Via MiXCR, TCRdb re-called the 5' RACE reads, giving one row per CDR3 protein. The profile shows about 400,000 distinct CDR3 sequences, about 25% of them singletons. This clonotype was detected ten times or more. The sequence derives from an adult woman who had mild COVID-19 (a few samples of this study predate the infection). Cell type and time point are not known. V usage is TRBV29-1 and J usage is TRBJ1-1, with a tentative D call TRBD1 (6 bases). The sequenced sample was PBMCs or a T cell subset sorted from them (not recorded which). The CDR3 protein is CSVEYRERLNTEAFF. The CDR3 DNA follows: TGCAGCGTTGAATACAGGGAGCGTTTGAACACTGAAGCTTTCTTT.